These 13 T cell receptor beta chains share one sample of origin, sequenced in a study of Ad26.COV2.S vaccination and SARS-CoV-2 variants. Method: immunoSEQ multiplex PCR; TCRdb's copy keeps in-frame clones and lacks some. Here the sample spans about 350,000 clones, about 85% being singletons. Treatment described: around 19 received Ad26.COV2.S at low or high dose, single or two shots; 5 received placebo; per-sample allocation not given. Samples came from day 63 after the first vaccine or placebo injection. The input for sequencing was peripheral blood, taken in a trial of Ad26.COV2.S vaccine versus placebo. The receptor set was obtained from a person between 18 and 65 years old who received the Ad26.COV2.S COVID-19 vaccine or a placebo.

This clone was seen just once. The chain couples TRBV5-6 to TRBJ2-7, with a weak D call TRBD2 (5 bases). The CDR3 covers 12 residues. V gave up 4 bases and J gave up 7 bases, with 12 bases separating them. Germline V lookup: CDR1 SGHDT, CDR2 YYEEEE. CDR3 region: CASSRRTGEQYF. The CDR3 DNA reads TGTGCCAGCAGCAGGAGGACCGGGGAGCAGTACTTC.

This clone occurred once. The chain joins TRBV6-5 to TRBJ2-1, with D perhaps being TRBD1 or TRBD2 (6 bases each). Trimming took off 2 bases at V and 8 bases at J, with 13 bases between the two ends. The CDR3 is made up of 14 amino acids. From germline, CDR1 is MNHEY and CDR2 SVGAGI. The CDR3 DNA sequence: TGTGCCAGCAGTTACGTAGGGGGGCCATATGAGCAGTTCTTC. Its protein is CASSYVGGPYEQFF.

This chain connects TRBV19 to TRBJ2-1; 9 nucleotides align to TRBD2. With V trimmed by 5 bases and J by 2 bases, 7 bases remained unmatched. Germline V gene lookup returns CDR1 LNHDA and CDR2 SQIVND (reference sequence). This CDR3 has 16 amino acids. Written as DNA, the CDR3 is TGTGCCAGTAGTCCCCAGGCTAGCGGGGCCTACAATGAGCAGTTCTTC. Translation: CASSPQASGAYNEQFF.

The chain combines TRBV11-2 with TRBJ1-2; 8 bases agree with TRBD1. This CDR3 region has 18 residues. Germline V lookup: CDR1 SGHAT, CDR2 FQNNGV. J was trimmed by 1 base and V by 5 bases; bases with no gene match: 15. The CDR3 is CASSHTRDRITFNYGYTF. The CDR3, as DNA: TGTGCCAGCAGCCACACGAGGGACAGGATAACGTTTAACTATGGCTACACCTTC. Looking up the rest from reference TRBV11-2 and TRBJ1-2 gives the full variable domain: EAGVAQSPRYKIIEKRQSVAFWCNPISGHATLYWYQQILGQGPKLLIQFQNNGVVDDSQLPKDRFSAERLKGVDSTLKIQPAKLEDSAVYLCASSHTRDRITFNYGYTFGSGTRLTVV.

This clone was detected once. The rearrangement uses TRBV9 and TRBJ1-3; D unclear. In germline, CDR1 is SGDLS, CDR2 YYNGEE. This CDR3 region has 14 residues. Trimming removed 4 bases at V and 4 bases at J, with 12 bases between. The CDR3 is CASSKFSEGNTIYF. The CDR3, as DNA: TGTGCCAGCAGCAAGTTCTCTGAGGGAAACACCATATATTTT.

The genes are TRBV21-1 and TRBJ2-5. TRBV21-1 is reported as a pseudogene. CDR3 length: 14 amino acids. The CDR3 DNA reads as TGTGCCAGCAGCAAAGCTGGGATCGGGGAGACCCAGTACTTC. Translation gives CASSKAGIGETQYF.

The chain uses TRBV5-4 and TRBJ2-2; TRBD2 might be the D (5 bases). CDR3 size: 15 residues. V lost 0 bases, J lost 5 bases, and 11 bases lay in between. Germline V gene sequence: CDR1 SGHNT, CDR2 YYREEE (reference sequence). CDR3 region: CASSLDGKRTGELFF. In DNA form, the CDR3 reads TGTGCCAGCAGCTTGGACGGGAAGAGAACCGGGGAGCTGTTTTTT. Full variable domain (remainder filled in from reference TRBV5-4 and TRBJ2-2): ETGVTQSPTHLIKTRGQQVTLRCSSQSGHNTVSWYQQALGQGPQFIFQYYREEENGRGNFPPRFSGLQFPNYSSELNVNALELDDSALYLCASSLDGKRTGELFFGEGSRLTVL.

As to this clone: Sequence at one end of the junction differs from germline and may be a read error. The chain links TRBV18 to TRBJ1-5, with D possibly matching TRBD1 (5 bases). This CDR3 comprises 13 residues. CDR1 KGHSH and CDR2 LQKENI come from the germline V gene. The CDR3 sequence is CANSPQGGQPQHF. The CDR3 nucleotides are TGTGCCAACTCACCGCAGGGAGGTCAGCCCCAGCATTTT.

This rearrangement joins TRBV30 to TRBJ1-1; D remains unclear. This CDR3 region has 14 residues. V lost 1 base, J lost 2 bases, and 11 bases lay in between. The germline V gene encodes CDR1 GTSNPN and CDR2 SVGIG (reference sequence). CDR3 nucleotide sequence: TGTGCCTGGAGTGGGGCCGGGATTAACACTGAAGCTTTCTTT. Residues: CAWSGAGINTEAFF.

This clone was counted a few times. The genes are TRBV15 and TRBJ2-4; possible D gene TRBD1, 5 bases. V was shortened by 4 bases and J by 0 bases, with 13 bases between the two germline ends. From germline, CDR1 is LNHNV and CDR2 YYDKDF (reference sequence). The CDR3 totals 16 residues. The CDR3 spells CATSTTGSKAKNIQYF. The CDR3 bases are TGTGCCACCAGCACAACAGGTTCGAAAGCCAAAAACATTCAGTACTTC.

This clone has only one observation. CDR3 region: CASSLRSGTYEQYF. As DNA, the CDR3 is TGTGCCAGCAGCTTGCGGAGCGGTACCTACGAGCAGTACTTC. The chain is built from TRBV5-6 and TRBJ2-7; TRBD2 is a possible D gene (5 bases). V lost 1 base to trimming and J lost 2 bases, with 10 bases between them. This CDR3 is 14 amino acids long. The germline CDR1 and CDR2 sequences are SGHDT and YYEEEE.

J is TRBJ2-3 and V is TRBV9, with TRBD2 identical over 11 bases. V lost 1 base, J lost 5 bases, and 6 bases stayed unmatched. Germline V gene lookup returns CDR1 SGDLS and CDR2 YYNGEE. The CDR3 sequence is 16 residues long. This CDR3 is CASSVFSGGAVDTQYF. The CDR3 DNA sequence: TGTGCCAGCAGCGTATTTAGCGGGGGGGCCGTAGATACGCAGTATTTT.

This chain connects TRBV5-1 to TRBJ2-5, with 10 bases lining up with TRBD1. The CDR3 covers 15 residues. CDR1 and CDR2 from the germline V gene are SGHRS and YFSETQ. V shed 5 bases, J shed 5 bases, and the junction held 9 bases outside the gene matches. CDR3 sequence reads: CASRETTGGGETQYF. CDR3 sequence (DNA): TGCGCCAGCAGGGAGACGACAGGGGGCGGGGAGACCCAGTACTTC.